The 31 T cell receptor beta chains below come from one sample, sequenced in a study of T-cell memory formation after mild COVID-19. TCRdb reprocessed the 5' RACE reads with MiXCR, giving one entry per CDR3 protein. The data contain roughly 100,000 distinct CDR3 sequences, over 10% of them singletons. Sequences were obtained from PBMCs or a T cell subset sorted from them (not recorded which). These receptors all come from an adult woman who had mild COVID-19 (a few samples of this study predate the infection). Cell type and time point are not known.

This clonotype has more than one count but fewer than ten. The chain uses TRBV5-6 and TRBJ2-7, with 10 bases aligning to TRBD1. Germline V gene lookup returns CDR1 SGHDT and CDR2 YYEEEE. The CDR3 runs to 17 residues. V gave up 2 bases and J gave up 1 base; unmatched junction bases: 9. The CDR3 spells CASSFYTGTGVSYEQYF. The CDR3 DNA reads as TGTGCCAGCAGCTTCTATACCGGGACAGGGGTTTCCTACGAGCAGTACTTC. Supplemented by reference TRBV5-6 and TRBJ2-7, the full variable domain reads DAGVTQSPTHLIKTRGQQVTLRCSPKSGHDTVSWYQQALGQGPQFIFQYYEEEERQRGNFPDRFSGHQFPNYSSELNVNALLLGDSALYLCASSFYTGTGVSYEQYFGPGTRLTVT.

In this sample, this clonotype turned up many times. The V call is TRBV7-9, the J call TRBJ2-1; unclear D gene. The V end was cut by 6 bases, the J end by 7 bases, with 10 bases between. From germline, CDR1 is SEHNR and CDR2 FQNEAQ (reference sequence). This CDR3 is built from 12 residues. The CDR3 DNA reads as TGTGCCAGCAGGTCAAGCCGAAATGAGCAGTTCTTC. Translated: CASRSSRNEQFF.

This clonotype was recorded a few times. The chain uses TRBV6-6 and TRBJ1-2, with 7 bases that match TRBD1. In germline, CDR1 is MNHNY, CDR2 SVGAGI (reference sequence). There are 16 residues in the CDR3. V was clipped by 0 bases and J by 7 bases; unmatched bases: 11. The CDR3 sequence is CASSYSSEGQGVGYTF. CDR3 DNA sequence: TGTGCCAGCAGTTACTCAAGTGAGGGGCAGGGGGTTGGCTACACCTTC.

This sequence joins TRBV30 and TRBJ2-3; D call uncertain. V was shortened by 0 bases and J by 2 bases, with 6 bases between the two germline ends. The CDR3 covers 13 residues. From germline, CDR1 is GTSNPN and CDR2 SVGIG (reference sequence). The CDR3 DNA sequence: TGTGCCTGGAGTGTATTCTACACAGATACGCAGTATTTT. Its translation is CAWSVFYTDTQYF.

This clonotype was recorded a few times. The rearrangement uses TRBV25-1 and TRBJ2-7; D is possibly TRBD1 (5 bases). CDR1 is MGHDK, CDR2 SYGVNS, per germline. V was cut by 4 bases and J by 5 bases, with 15 bases left in between. There are 14 residues in the CDR3. The CDR3 DNA reads as TGTGCCAGCAGTGGACAGACCATATGGAACGAGCAGTACTTC. It codes for CASSGQTIWNEQYF.

This clonotype has at least ten counts. The V call is TRBV12-3 or TRBV12-4, the J call TRBJ2-5; 7 nucleotides agree with TRBD1. With 4 bases clipped from V and 2 bases from J, the junction kept 1 base outside the gene matches. This CDR3 region has 13 residues. For the CDR3, the DNA is TGTGCCAGCAGTTCGGGACAGCAAGAGACCCAGTACTTC. Translating it yields CASSSGQQETQYF.

The sample holds a few counts of this clonotype. This chain uses TRBV6-5 with TRBJ2-7, with 7 bases fitting TRBD1. V lost 6 bases and J lost 1; bases outside the gene matches: 18. The germline V gene encodes CDR1 MNHEY and CDR2 SVGAGI. This CDR3 is built from 18 residues. The CDR3, as DNA: TGTGCCAGCAGCTACCAAACCGGAAGGGACAGCAGTTCCTACGAGCAGTACTTC. This translates into CASSYQTGRDSSSYEQYF.

The chain links TRBV19 to TRBJ2-1, with D maybe TRBD2 (7 bases). Trimming left V 5 bases short and J 5 bases short, with 19 bases between. The CDR3 runs 16 residues. Germline-derived CDR1 and CDR2 are LNHDA and SQIVND (reference sequence). The CDR3 DNA reads as TGTGCCAGTAGTGTATACCCCGGGGGGCCCAACAATGAGCAGTTCTTC. It translates to CASSVYPGGPNNEQFF.

V gene TRBV5-4 combines with J gene TRBJ2-1; D remains unclear. V was shortened by 3 bases and J by 2 bases, with 15 bases between the two germline ends. The CDR3 extends over 16 amino acids. CDR1 SGHNT and CDR2 YYREEE come from the germline V gene (reference sequence). The CDR3 bases are TGTGCCAGCAGCTCCACCACAATGGGGACCTACAATGAGCAGTTCTTC. Protein product: CASSSTTMGTYNEQFF.

V and J are TRBV4-1 and TRBJ2-5, with TRBD2 matching over 8 bases. Germline lookup yields CDR1 MGHRA and CDR2 YSYEKL. J was trimmed by 4 bases and V by 2 bases; bases with no gene match: 6. The CDR3 has 15 amino acids. DNA of the CDR3: TGCGCCAGCAGCCAACAGGGCGGGGGGCCAGAGACCCAGTACTTC. Translating gives CASSQQGGGPETQYF.

The J gene is TRBJ2-7, the V gene TRBV5-4; D gene unclear. V dropped 3 bases and J dropped 3 bases, with 16 bases sitting between them. Germline CDR1 and CDR2: SGHNT and YYREEE (reference sequence). CDR3 size: 15 residues. The CDR3 bases are TGTGCCAGCAGCTCCACTCCTTCTGACGGCTACGAGCAGTACTTC. As protein: CASSSTPSDGYEQYF.

This clonotype has a handful of counts. The V call is TRBV4-1, the J call TRBJ2-7, with D possibly TRBD2 on 5 matching bases. Germline CDR1 reads MGHRA; CDR2 reads YSYEKL. The CDR3 consists of 14 residues. V shed 1 base and J shed 3 bases, with 10 bases lying between them. This CDR3 reads CASSQVVEVYEQYF. CDR3 DNA sequence: TGCGCCAGCAGCCAAGTGGTGGAGGTCTACGAGCAGTACTTC.

This clonotype was observed a few times. This rearrangement joins TRBV15 to TRBJ2-1; D is ambiguous. Germline V gene sequence: CDR1 LNHNV, CDR2 YYDKDF (reference sequence). This CDR3 has 15 amino acids. With 1 base removed from V and 0 bases from J, the gap between germline ends came to 7 bases. The DNA of the CDR3 is TGTGCCACCAGCAGAGGGGTGAGCTCCTACAATGAGCAGTTCTTC. Translating it yields CATSRGVSSYNEQFF.

CDR3 bases: TGTGCCAGCAGCTTAGGCCGGGCCCAGTACTTC. Its protein is CASSLGRAQYF. The chain recombines TRBV11-2 with TRBJ2-5; unclear D gene. The germline V gene has CDR1 SGHAT and CDR2 FQNNGV. Trimming cost V 1 base and J 9 bases, with 6 bases left between them. This CDR3 is built from 11 residues.

The chain joins TRBV2 to TRBJ2-3; 8 nucleotides agree with TRBD2. The CDR3 contains 14 residues. Germline CDR1 reads SNHLY; CDR2 reads FYNNEI. V lost 6 bases, J lost 2 bases, and 4 bases stayed unmatched. As DNA, the CDR3 is TGTGCCAGCAGCGCGGGGGGACACACAGATACGCAGTATTTT. It yields the protein CASSAGGHTDTQYF.

A few counts support this clonotype. V is TRBV12-3 or TRBV12-4 and J is TRBJ2-2, with D possibly matching TRBD2 (6 bases). V was trimmed by 0 bases and J by 5 bases, leaving 10 bases between them. The CDR3 has 15 residues. This CDR3 reads CASSLAGGRTGELFF. Written as DNA, the CDR3 is TGTGCCAGCAGTTTAGCGGGGGGTCGTACCGGGGAGCTGTTTTTT.

This chain joins TRBV5-5 and TRBJ2-1; D remains unclear. The CDR3 contains 15 residues. V was shortened by 2 bases and J by 2 bases, with 11 bases between the two germline ends. Per germline, CDR1 SGHKS and CDR2 YYEKEE (reference sequence). The CDR3 here is CASSFVKGTYNEQFF. The DNA for the CDR3 is TGTGCCAGCAGCTTCGTGAAGGGAACCTACAATGAGCAGTTCTTC.

J is TRBJ2-7 and V is TRBV12-3 or TRBV12-4; 8 bases line up with TRBD1. Germline trimming cut 5 bases from V and 3 bases from J; bases unmatched to any gene: 9. The CDR3 loop spans 15 amino acids. The CDR3 sequence: CASSPPGQDLYEQYF. The CDR3 bases are TGTGCCAGCAGTCCACCGGGACAGGACCTCTACGAGCAGTACTTC.

The J gene is TRBJ1-4, the V gene TRBV3-1; D unclear. From germline, CDR1 is LGHDT and CDR2 YNNKEL (reference sequence). V gave up 4 bases and J gave up 0 bases, with 9 bases separating them. CDR3 size: 15 residues. The CDR3 sequence: CASSPYDATNEKLFF. In DNA form, the CDR3 reads TGTGCCAGCAGCCCTTACGATGCAACTAATGAAAAACTGTTTTTT.

This clonotype showed up just a few times. The chain uses TRBV10-3 and TRBJ2-7; possible D gene TRBD2, 6 bases. This CDR3 is 14 amino acids long. Deletions cut 0 bases from V and 2 bases from J, with 8 bases between. Germline CDR1 ENHRY, CDR2 SYGVKD. The CDR3 loop reads CAISESGGTYEQYF. The CDR3, as DNA: TGTGCCATCAGTGAGTCTGGAGGGACCTACGAGCAGTACTTC.

The chain joins TRBV15 to TRBJ1-4; 7 bases are shared with TRBD1. V dropped 4 bases and J dropped 4; count of bases not matched to a gene: 9. This CDR3 region has 16 residues. Germline V gene data show CDR1 as LNHNV and CDR2 as YYDKDF (reference sequence). In DNA form, the CDR3 reads TGTGCCACCAGCACCTACTTGAGGGACAGTAATGAAAAACTGTTTTTT. This gives the protein CATSTYLRDSNEKLFF.

The V call is TRBV3-1, the J call TRBJ2-7; no firm D call. Trimming took 5 bases from V and 4 from J, leaving 15 bases between them. The CDR3 runs to 14 residues. Germline V lookup: CDR1 LGHDT, CDR2 YNNKEL (reference sequence). The chain's CDR3 is CASSSRPEGYEQYF. For the CDR3, the DNA is TGTGCCAGCAGCTCCAGGCCAGAAGGGTACGAGCAGTACTTC.

This clonotype was seen more than once but under ten times. The chain combines TRBV12-3 or TRBV12-4 with TRBJ2-1; maybe TRBD2 (6 bases). Trimming shortened V by 2 bases and J by 1 base, and 12 bases separated the two germline ends. The CDR3 is made up of 16 amino acids. The CDR3: CASSLPVAASYNEQFF. The CDR3 DNA reads TGTGCCAGCAGTTTACCAGTAGCGGCTTCCTACAATGAGCAGTTCTTC.

The J gene is TRBJ2-3, the V gene TRBV5-1, with 11 bases identical to TRBD2. The trim removed 0 bases at V and 4 bases at J, leaving 1 base unmatched. This CDR3 is 15 amino acids long. Germline V lookup: CDR1 SGHRS, CDR2 YFSETQ. CDR3 coding DNA: TGCGCCAGCAGCTTGGTAGCGGGGGGGCCAGATACGCAGTATTTT. It specifies CASSLVAGGPDTQYF.

In nucleotides, the CDR3 is TGTGCCACCAGTACCTGGACAGGGACCACAGATACGCAGTATTTT. Its translation: CATSTWTGTTDTQYF. The V call is TRBV24-1, the J call TRBJ2-3; 8 positions match TRBD1. Trimming removed 6 bases from V and 2 bases from J; junction bases left unmatched: 6. This CDR3 comprises 15 residues. The germline V gene encodes CDR1 KGHDR and CDR2 SFDVKD.

This clonotype was seen more than once but under ten times. The chain uses TRBV7-6 and TRBJ2-7, with D tentatively TRBD1 (5 bases). V dropped 5 bases and J dropped 5 bases, with 19 bases sitting between them. The CDR3 has 15 amino acids. CDR1 is SGHVS, CDR2 FNYEAQ, per germline. CDR3 sequence reads: CASSRQLGAANEQYF. The CDR3 region has the DNA TGTGCCAGCAGCCGACAGCTGGGTGCAGCGAACGAGCAGTACTTC.

The chain is built from TRBV7-9 and TRBJ1-2; 8 bases are shared with TRBD1. The CDR3 loop spans 17 amino acids. V shed 1 base, J shed 3 bases, and the junction held 10 bases outside the gene matches. Germline-derived CDR1 and CDR2 are SEHNR and FQNEAQ (reference sequence). The CDR3 region has the DNA TGTGCCAGCAGCTTAGAAGGGACAGGCTACACCTACTATGGCTACACCTTC. Amino acid sequence: CASSLEGTGYTYYGYTF.

This clonotype was detected a few times. V gene TRBV7-3 combines with J gene TRBJ2-7; D might be TRBD2 (6 bases). The CDR3 has 14 amino acids. CDR1 and CDR2 from the germline V gene are SGHTA and FQGTGA. V gave up 6 bases and J gave up 4 bases, with 16 bases separating them. The CDR3 is CASSRNRGAYEQYF. CDR3 nucleotide sequence: TGTGCCAGCAGTCGAAATCGCGGGGCTTACGAGCAGTACTTC. Supplemented by reference TRBV7-3 and TRBJ2-7, the full variable domain reads GAGVSQTPSNKVTEKGKYVELRCDPISGHTALYWYRQSLGQGPEFLIYFQGTGAADDSGLPNDRFFAVRPEGSVSTLKIQRTERGDSAVYLCASSRNRGAYEQYFGPGTRLTVT.

This clonotype was seen a handful of times. The rearrangement links TRBV15 to TRBJ2-7; 8 bases match TRBD2. The ends lost 1 base at V and 2 bases at J; junction bases unmatched: 4. In germline, CDR1 is LNHNV, CDR2 YYDKDF (reference sequence). CDR3 length: 15 amino acids. Written as DNA, the CDR3 is TGTGCCACCAGCAGAGCAGCGGGGGCCGCCTACGAGCAGTACTTC. As protein: CATSRAAGAAYEQYF.

This clonotype was counted ten times or more. V is TRBV7-3 and J is TRBJ2-1; 7 bases map to TRBD2. The V gene's germline CDR1 is SGHTA and CDR2 FQGTGA. Unmatched junction bases numbered 10, after V lost 4 bases and J lost 4 bases. The CDR3 has 16 residues. The CDR3 spells CASSSLSLARYNEQFF. The CDR3 region has the DNA TGTGCCAGCAGCTCCCTCTCACTAGCGCGATACAATGAGCAGTTCTTC.

This clonotype was counted a few times. The chain couples TRBV7-9 to TRBJ2-1; 7 bases agree with TRBD2. CDR1 is SEHNR, CDR2 FQNEAQ, per germline (reference sequence). The junction had 11 bases not matched to a gene; V was cut back by 3 bases and J by 6 bases. The CDR3 is made up of 16 amino acids. The CDR3 region has the DNA TGTGCCAGCAGCTTGTCGGGTGGGAGGGCCCCCAATGAGCAGTTCTTC. This encodes CASSLSGGRAPNEQFF.